One TCR beta chain is described in this entry. What it binds is unknown. CDR1 and CDR2 (germline): MDHEN, SYDVKM. Unmatched junction bases numbered 6, after V lost 2 bases and J lost 9 bases. CDR3 length: 15 amino acids. The sample is drawn from a study of T cell clonotyping in hematopoietic cell transplantation. Points from the study as a whole: Pathologically expanded recipient clonotypes increased progressively from day 30 to day 180 as diversity fell. At the given depth, recipient repertoires were over 95% de novo clonotypes.

Here immunoSEQ multiplex PCR was the method, and the copy in TCRdb shows in-frame clones only, minus some. The sample holds 35,000 to 45,000 clones, roughly 94% seen once. The TCR comes from a woman aged 45-60 years in good health. Some clones in this sample may be carry-over from other donors' samples. The V call is TRBV28, the J call TRBJ2-1; 11 nucleotides line up with TRBD2. The specimen sequenced was peripheral blood mononuclear cells. This CDR3 is CASSLVAGGGFEQFF. In DNA, the CDR3 is TGTGCCAGCAGTTTAGTAGCGGGGGGGGGATTTGAGCAGTTCTTC.